The rows below give T cell receptor beta chains drawn from one sample of a study of blood T cell repertoires in COVID-19. Profiling relied on immunoSEQ multiplex PCR, and the TCRdb table lists in-frame clones only, not all of them. The data show about 180,000 clones, with roughly 88% seen just once and approximately 11% held by the top ten. The sequenced sample consisted of peripheral blood. Receptor source: a human donor with active or convalescent COVID-19. The donor label of this sample is uncertain. CDR3s include the opening cysteine and the closing phenylalanine or tryptophan. Each record gives: V gene, clone size, J gene, D gene, CDR3 DNA, CDR3 protein. D genes are given only for firm matches. For some rows the clone size is stated as once, few or many, or as a class when expanded; others skip it.

TRBV4-3	once	TRBJ1-2	NA	TGCGCCAGCAGCCAAGATAGGCTCCCAGGGAATGGCTACACCTTC	CASSQDRLPGNGYTF
TRBV12-3/TRBV12-4	NA	TRBJ1-1	NA	TGTGCCAGCGGCCTCAGGGGAGACACTGAAGCTTTCTTT	CASGLRGDTEAFF
TRBV12-3/TRBV12-4	NA	TRBJ1-4	TRBD1	TGTGCCAGCAGTCCCCGAACGGACAGGGAACTGTTTTTT	CASSPRTDRELFF
TRBV27	NA	TRBJ2-7	TRBD1	TGTGCCAGCAGTTCCGGGACAGGATACTCCTACGAGCAGTACTTC	CASSSGTGYSYEQYF
TRBV19	NA	TRBJ2-7	TRBD1	TGTGCCAGTAGTATGCGGGACAGGGTCGTCGACGAGCAGTACTTC	CASSMRDRVVDEQYF
TRBV10-3	NA	TRBJ2-3	NA	TGTGCCATCAGTGAGTCGATGTCGGGGGGCTCGACAGATACGCAGTATTTT	CAISESMSGGSTDTQYF
TRBV5-1	NA	TRBJ1-6	NA	TGCGCCAGCAGCGCCGTGCATACAGCCTCGGTTGATTCACCCCTCCACTTT	CASSAVHTASVDSPLHF
TRBV28	NA	TRBJ2-1	TRBD2	TGTGCCAGCAGTTCGTTAGCGGGGAGCTCCTACAATGAGCAGTTCTTC	CASSSLAGSSYNEQFF
TRBV5-4	NA	TRBJ2-5	NA	TGTGCCAGCAGCCCCCCCGAGGAAAGAGAGACCCAGTACTTC	CASSPPEERETQYF
TRBV19	NA	TRBJ1-6	TRBD1	TGTGCCAGTAGTCTTGGGACAGGGGGCTCACCCCTCCACTTT	CASSLGTGGSPLHF
TRBV28	NA	TRBJ1-2	NA	TGTGCCAGCAGTTTAGTACGGGTTGGCTACACCTTC	CASSLVRVGYTF
TRBV7-9	few	TRBJ2-3	NA	TGTGCCAGCAGCTTAATGCCCTCCGCCGGGGTGGGCACAGATACGCAGTATTTT	CASSLMPSAGVGTDTQYF
TRBV30	NA	TRBJ1-3	NA	TGTGCCTCTCAGCGCTCTGGAAACACCATATATTTT	CASQRSGNTIYF
TRBV6-5	NA	TRBJ2-1	TRBD2	TGTGCCAGCAGTTATCGGACTAGCGGGGTCTACAATGAGCAGTTCTTC	CASSYRTSGVYNEQFF
TRBV13	NA	TRBJ1-2	NA	TGTGCCAGCAGCTTACGGGGGTCTGGCTACACCTTC	CASSLRGSGYTF
TRBV7-3	NA	TRBJ2-5	TRBD1	TGTGCCAGCAGCCGAGGGGGCGGGGAGACCCAGTACTTC	CASSRGGGETQYF
TRBV29-1	few	TRBJ1-5	NA	TGCAGCGTTGTTCAGGGCAACAACAATCAGCCCCAGCATTTT	CSVVQGNNNQPQHF
TRBV6-1	NA	TRBJ2-1	NA	TGTGCCAGCAGATCAACCGGGGAAAGCAATGAGCAGTTCTTC	CASRSTGESNEQFF
TRBV30	NA	TRBJ1-5	NA	TGTGCCTGGAGTGTGGGGACAAGCAATCAGCCCCAGCATTTT	CAWSVGTSNQPQHF
TRBV18	NA	TRBJ2-6	NA	TGTGCCAGCTCGCCAAACCAGTCTGGGGCCAACGTCCTGACTTTC	CASSPNQSGANVLTF
TRBV6-5	NA	TRBJ2-7	NA	TGTGCCAGCTGCAGGACATCGGAATACGAGCAGTACTTC	CASCRTSEYEQYF
TRBV6-5	few	TRBJ1-1	NA	TGTGCCAGCAGTACTAGGGCAGATATGAACACTGAAGCTTTCTTT	CASSTRADMNTEAFF
TRBV10-3	once	TRBJ2-3	NA	TGTGCCCTCCTTAGGGGTGATACGCAGTATTTT	CALLRGDTQYF
TRBV7-9	NA	TRBJ1-4	TRBD1	TGTGCCAGCAGCCGGACAGGCGGAGGTGAAAAACTGTTTTTT	CASSRTGGGEKLFF
TRBV6-5	NA	TRBJ2-5	TRBD2	TGTGCCAGCAGTCAAACTATTAGCGGGCAAGAGACCCAGTACTTC	CASSQTISGQETQYF
TRBV25-1	NA	TRBJ1-2	TRBD1	TGTGCCAGCAGGGACAGGGGGCCCCTAGGCTATGGCTACACCTTC	CASRDRGPLGYGYTF
TRBV19	NA	TRBJ1-6	NA	TGTGCCAGTAGTGCGGGGCCGAATTCACCCCTCCACTTT	CASSAGPNSPLHF
TRBV12-3/TRBV12-4	once	TRBJ2-3	NA	TGTGCCAGCAGTCTGAGGGAGGCAGATACGCAGTATTTT	CASSLREADTQYF
TRBV6-2/TRBV6-3	NA	TRBJ1-1	TRBD1	TGTGCCAGCAGTAGTCCTGGGGTACTGGGACAGGGGGGCACTGAAGCTTTCTTT	CASSSPGVLGQGGTEAFF
TRBV7-9	NA	TRBJ2-7	NA	TGTGCCAGCAGCACCTCCACAGGCTACGAGCAGTACTTC	CASSTSTGYEQYF
TRBV11-2	NA	TRBJ2-3	TRBD2	TGTGCCAGCAGCTTAGCTCCGGGGGGGAGGGGCACAGATACGCAGTATTTT	CASSLAPGGRGTDTQYF
TRBV7-9	NA	TRBJ2-7	TRBD1	TGTGCCAGCAGTGCAACAGGGGGAATTTCCTACGAGCAGTACTTC	CASSATGGISYEQYF
TRBV5-1	NA	TRBJ1-2	NA	TGCGCCAGCAGCTCCGATAGTCCCTCTTTCCCGTACTTC	CASSSDSPSFPYF
TRBV12-5	NA	TRBJ2-7	NA	TGTGCTAGTGGTCTGTTATACGAGCAGTACTTC	CASGLLYEQYF
TRBV18	NA	TRBJ1-6	NA	TGTGCCAGCTCACCAGCCCCTCGGCAGGTCAGGCCACCCCTCCACTTT	CASSPAPRQVRPPLHF
TRBV7-9	NA	TRBJ1-1	NA	TGTGCCAGCAGCTCCCAAGACAGTCTGAACACTGAAGCTTTCTTT	CASSSQDSLNTEAFF
TRBV4-1	NA	TRBJ2-3	TRBD1	TGCGCCAGCAGCCATGTGGGACAGGACAAGACAGATACGCAGTATTTT	CASSHVGQDKTDTQYF
TRBV9	NA	TRBJ1-4	NA	TGTGCCAGCAGCCCCCCGGGGGTAAATTTCGAAAAACTGTTTTTT	CASSPPGVNFEKLFF
TRBV2	NA	TRBJ2-5	TRBD2	TGTGCCAGCAGAGGACTAGCGGGGAAAGAGACCCAGTACTTC	CASRGLAGKETQYF
TRBV9	NA	TRBJ2-1	TRBD2	TGTGCCAGCAGCGCCGGGACTAGGGGGGACAATGAGCAGTTCTTC	CASSAGTRGDNEQFF
TRBV28	NA	TRBJ2-6	TRBD1	TGTGCCAGCACCGGGACAGCTCGAGACGTCCTGACTTTC	CASTGTARDVLTF
TRBV12-5	few	TRBJ1-5	NA	TGTGCTAGTGGTTTGGTATCGACCCGGCAGACTAATCAGCCCCAGCATTTT	CASGLVSTRQTNQPQHF
TRBV28	NA	TRBJ2-1	TRBD2	TGTGCCAGCAGCGTAGCGGGGAACTCCTACAATGAGCAGTTCTTC	CASSVAGNSYNEQFF
TRBV27	NA	TRBJ1-1	NA	TGTGCCAGCAATCTATCTGGGCGGAACACTGAAGCTTTCTTT	CASNLSGRNTEAFF
TRBV11-2	NA	TRBJ1-2	TRBD1	TGTGCCAGCAGCTTAGAACAGGGGCTTAACTATGGCTACACCTTC	CASSLEQGLNYGYTF